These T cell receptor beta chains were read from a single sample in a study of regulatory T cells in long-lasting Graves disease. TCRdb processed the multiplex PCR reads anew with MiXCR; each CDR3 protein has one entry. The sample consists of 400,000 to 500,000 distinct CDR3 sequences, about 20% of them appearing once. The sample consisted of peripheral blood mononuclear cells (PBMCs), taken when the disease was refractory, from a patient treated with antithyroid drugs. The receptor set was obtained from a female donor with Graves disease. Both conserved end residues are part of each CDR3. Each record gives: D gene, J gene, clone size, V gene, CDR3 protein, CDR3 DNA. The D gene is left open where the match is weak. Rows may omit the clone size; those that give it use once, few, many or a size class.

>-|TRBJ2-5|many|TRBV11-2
CASSPNQGGETQYF
TGTGCCAGCAGCCCTAACCAAGGCGGCGAGACCCAGTACTTC
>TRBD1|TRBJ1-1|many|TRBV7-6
CASSLTTGDNTEAFF
TGTGCCAGCAGCTTAACGACAGGGGACAACACTGAAGCTTTCTTT
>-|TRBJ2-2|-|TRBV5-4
CASGHTGELLF
TGTGCCAGCGGCCACACCGGGGAGCTGCTTTTT
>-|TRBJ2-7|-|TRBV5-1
CASSKSPDYSYEQYF
TGCGCCAGCAGCAAATCGCCGGACTACTCCTACGAGCAGTACTTC
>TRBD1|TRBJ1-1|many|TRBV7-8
CASSQGGEYTEAFF
TGTGCCAGCAGCCAGGGGGGGGAGTACACTGAAGCTTTCTTT
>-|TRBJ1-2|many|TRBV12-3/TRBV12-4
CASSLAVYGYTF
TGTGCCAGCAGTTTGGCGGTGTATGGCTACACCTTC
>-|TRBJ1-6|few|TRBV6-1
CAGKDGSSYNSPLHF
TGTGCCGGAAAAGACGGAAGCTCCTATAATTCACCCCTCCACTTT
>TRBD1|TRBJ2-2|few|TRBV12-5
CASGLAKGSQDRGRWTGELFF
TGTGCTAGTGGTTTGGCAAAAGGCTCCCAGGACAGGGGGCGGTGGACCGGGGAGCTGTTTTTT
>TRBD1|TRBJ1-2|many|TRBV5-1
CASSIDRENYGYTF
TGCGCCAGCAGCATTGACAGGGAAAACTATGGCTACACCTTC
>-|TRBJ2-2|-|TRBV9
CASSVATLANTGELFF
TGTGCCAGCAGCGTAGCTACGCTAGCGAACACCGGGGAGCTGTTTTTT
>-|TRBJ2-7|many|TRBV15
CATSRIGSGEQYF
TGTGCCACCAGCAGGATAGGGTCGGGAGAGCAGTACTTC
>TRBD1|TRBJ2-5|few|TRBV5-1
CASSLRTGGGGQETQYF
TGCGCCAGCAGCTTGAGAACAGGGGGCGGCGGACAAGAGACCCAGTACTTC
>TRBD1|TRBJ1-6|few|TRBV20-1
CSASLGQKIYNSPLHF
TGCAGTGCTAGTTTGGGACAGAAGATTTATAATTCACCCCTCCACTTT
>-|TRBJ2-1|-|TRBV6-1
CASTVSNEQFF
TGTGCCAGCACAGTAAGCAATGAGCAGTTCTTC